A selection of T cell receptor beta chains follows, all from one sample in a study of cytomegalovirus exposure and HLA in healthy donors. Method: immunoSEQ multiplex PCR; TCRdb's copy keeps in-frame clones and lacks some. This table has roughly 150,000 clones, roughly 73% appearing once. Input material: PBMCs. The receptors stem from a woman between 18 and 29 years old in good health and CMV-seronegative. CDR3s include the opening cysteine and the closing phenylalanine or tryptophan. Fields, in order: V gene, D gene, J gene, clone size, CDR3 protein, CDR3 DNA. The D gene is left open where the match is weak. Rows may omit the clone size; those that give it use once, few, many or a size class.

v_call: TRBV5-1
d_call: TRBD1
j_call: TRBJ1-6
clone_size: .
cdr3_aa: CASRLGTGNYSPLHF
cdr3_nt: TGCGCCAGCAGACTAGGGACAGGGAATTATTCACCCCTCCACTTT

v_call: TRBV7-8
d_call: .
j_call: TRBJ1-5
clone_size: .
cdr3_aa: CASSLGGPQPQHF
cdr3_nt: TGTGCCAGCAGCTTGGGGGGACCACAGCCCCAGCATTTT

v_call: TRBV5-1
d_call: TRBD2
j_call: TRBJ2-1
clone_size: .
cdr3_aa: CASSLQGGGAYNEQFF
cdr3_nt: TGCGCCAGCAGCCTTCAAGGCGGGGGAGCCTACAATGAGCAGTTCTTC

v_call: TRBV6-5
d_call: .
j_call: TRBJ1-1
clone_size: .
cdr3_aa: CASSYSAENTEAFF
cdr3_nt: TGTGCCAGCAGTTACTCCGCGGAGAACACTGAAGCTTTCTTT

v_call: TRBV6-6
d_call: .
j_call: TRBJ1-1
clone_size: .
cdr3_aa: CASSDFRGRTEAFF
cdr3_nt: TGTGCCAGCAGTGACTTCAGGGGAAGAACTGAAGCTTTCTTT

v_call: TRBV7-8
d_call: .
j_call: TRBJ1-1
clone_size: .
cdr3_aa: CASSLGRGGNTEAFF
cdr3_nt: TGTGCCAGCAGCTTAGGGAGGGGAGGGAACACTGAAGCTTTCTTT

v_call: TRBV27
d_call: TRBD1
j_call: TRBJ2-3
clone_size: .
cdr3_aa: CASSLDRGTTDTQYF
cdr3_nt: TGTGCCAGCAGTTTGGACAGGGGGACCACAGATACGCAGTATTTT

v_call: TRBV5-1
d_call: .
j_call: TRBJ2-7
clone_size: .
cdr3_aa: CASSVDSYEQYF
cdr3_nt: TGCGCCAGCAGCGTGGACAGCTACGAGCAGTACTTC

v_call: TRBV5-1
d_call: .
j_call: TRBJ2-2
clone_size: .
cdr3_aa: CASSLASTGELFF
cdr3_nt: TGCGCCAGCAGCTTGGCATCCACCGGGGAGCTGTTTTTT

v_call: TRBV6-5
d_call: TRBD1
j_call: TRBJ2-7
clone_size: .
cdr3_aa: CASRDDRVGPYEQYF
cdr3_nt: TGTGCCAGCAGAGATGACAGGGTGGGGCCCTACGAGCAGTACTTC

v_call: TRBV1
d_call: .
j_call: TRBJ2-7
clone_size: .
cdr3_aa: CTSSPASGGSYEQYF
cdr3_nt: TGCACCAGCAGCCCCGCTAGCGGGGGGTCCTACGAGCAGTACTTC

v_call: TRBV7-2
d_call: TRBD2
j_call: TRBJ2-1
clone_size: .
cdr3_aa: CASSLGTSGYEQFF
cdr3_nt: TGTGCCAGCAGCTTAGGGACTAGCGGGTATGAGCAGTTCTTC

v_call: TRBV6-1
d_call: .
j_call: TRBJ2-2
clone_size: few
cdr3_aa: CASTIDTDTGELFF
cdr3_nt: TGTGCCAGCACTATAGACACAGACACCGGGGAGCTGTTTTTT

v_call: TRBV2
d_call: TRBD1
j_call: TRBJ1-4
clone_size: .
cdr3_aa: CASSVQGIYEKLFF
cdr3_nt: TGTGCCAGCAGTGTACAGGGGATTTATGAAAAACTGTTTTTT

v_call: TRBV5-1
d_call: .
j_call: TRBJ2-1
clone_size: once
cdr3_aa: CASSFWSSYNEQFF
cdr3_nt: TGCGCCAGCAGTTTTTGGAGCTCCTACAATGAGCAGTTCTTC

v_call: TRBV7-2
d_call: .
j_call: TRBJ2-1
clone_size: few
cdr3_aa: CASSLDFQYNEQFF
cdr3_nt: TGTGCCAGCAGCTTAGATTTCCAGTACAATGAGCAGTTCTTC

v_call: TRBV5-4
d_call: TRBD1
j_call: TRBJ2-7
clone_size: few
cdr3_aa: CASSPGQGSYEQYF
cdr3_nt: TGTGCCAGCAGTCCCGGACAGGGCTCCTACGAGCAGTACTTC

v_call: TRBV6-5
d_call: .
j_call: TRBJ1-5
clone_size: few
cdr3_aa: CASSRGYYSNQPQHF
cdr3_nt: TGTGCCAGCAGCCGCGGATATTATAGCAATCAGCCCCAGCATTTT

v_call: TRBV7-2
d_call: TRBD1
j_call: TRBJ1-2
clone_size: .
cdr3_aa: CASSGFGTGGSIYGYTF
cdr3_nt: TGTGCCAGCAGCGGATTCGGGACAGGGGGCTCAATCTATGGCTACACCTTC

v_call: TRBV19
d_call: .
j_call: TRBJ2-4
clone_size: .
cdr3_aa: CASSPQTNPRVYF
cdr3_nt: TGTGCCAGTAGTCCCCAGACTAACCCGAGGGTGTACTTC

v_call: TRBV11-3
d_call: .
j_call: TRBJ2-1
clone_size: .
cdr3_aa: CASSLVSSSEQFF
cdr3_nt: TGTGCCAGCAGCTTAGTCTCCTCCAGTGAGCAGTTCTTC

v_call: TRBV5-1
d_call: .
j_call: TRBJ2-7
clone_size: .
cdr3_aa: CASSFPGAEGYEQYF
cdr3_nt: TGCGCCAGCAGCTTCCCAGGGGCTGAAGGCTACGAGCAGTACTTC

v_call: TRBV7-9
d_call: TRBD1
j_call: TRBJ2-2
clone_size: .
cdr3_aa: CAMGDRANTGELFF
cdr3_nt: TGTGCAATGGGCGACAGGGCGAACACCGGGGAGCTGTTTTTT

v_call: TRBV7-9
d_call: .
j_call: TRBJ2-7
clone_size: few
cdr3_aa: CASSSYRGGYEQYF
cdr3_nt: TGTGCCAGCAGTTCATATCGTGGAGGTTACGAGCAGTACTTC

v_call: TRBV7-2
d_call: TRBD2
j_call: TRBJ2-1
clone_size: .
cdr3_aa: CASSPLAGGGEQFF
cdr3_nt: TGTGCCAGCAGTCCATTAGCGGGAGGGGGTGAGCAGTTCTTC

v_call: TRBV7-9
d_call: .
j_call: TRBJ1-2
clone_size: .
cdr3_aa: CSSSLAPRNVHPWNGYTF
cdr3_nt: TGTTCCAGCAGCTTAGCCCCCAGGAACGTCCATCCTTGGAATGGCTACACCTTC

v_call: TRBV25-1
d_call: .
j_call: TRBJ2-2
clone_size: .
cdr3_aa: CASRGGSGGISGELFF
cdr3_nt: TGTGCCAGCAGGGGAGGCTCCGGCGGAATCTCCGGGGAGCTGTTTTTT